This T cell receptor beta chain was sequenced in a study of identical twins (dated by TCRdb to the mid-2010s). Regarding the complete study: To test whether fetal clonotypes persist, this study deep-sequenced TCR alpha and beta repertoires from monozygotic twins, from unrelated adults of various ages, and from cord blood. To rule out contamination, the twin experiments were replicated at different times with different library preparation protocols. Overall study outcomes, separate from this receptor: In monozygotic twins, out-of-frame TCR alpha sharing was systematically underestimated by recombination models, although the models agreed with sharing between unrelated individuals. Conclusions relied on cross-sectional statistical analysis, since the same donors could not be followed over many years. Invariant T cells such as MAIT and iNKT could partly confound zero-insertion analyses, though diverse VJ usage argued against this for most clonotypes. The excess sharing between twins in beta out-of-frame sequences was weaker because fewer shared sequences reduced the signal-to-noise ratio. Compared with coincidental sharing between unrelated individuals, out-of-frame TCR alpha sequences shared between twins showed an excess of sequences with low generation probability. Abundant cord blood beta clonotypes carried fewer insertions; young adult naive repertoires showed a weaker similar trend, while memory repertoires showed none.

Reading from cysteine to phenylalanine, the CDR3 counts 16 amino acids. Only CDR3 DNA is held: 48 bases, read in frame from base 1. Clipping removes 4 bases from V and 2 bases from J, with 2 as the unmatched junction base count. In the germline V gene, CDR1 corresponds to ENHRY and CDR2 to SYGVKD. Every donor in the study was a healthy Caucasian. Three pairs of female monozygotic twins, all aged roughly 18 to 29 years, were included in the twin cohort. CD4+ and CD8+ T cell populations were isolated with positive isolation kits from Invitrogen. The library relied on 5' RACE. The reads were generated on an Illumina HiSeq 2000. Template switching added a universal primer binding site, and the final cDNA carried a unique molecular identifier that allowed TCR cDNA molecules to be counted accurately. Specific primers in the conserved constant-segment region were used to synthesize first-strand cDNA for TCR alpha and beta chains. To control for contamination, every cDNA library carried two barcodes: a SMART-Mk sample barcode plus Illumina barcodes. Two successive PCR steps introduced TruSeq adapter sequences along with Illumina sample barcodes. The TCR alpha and beta cDNA libraries were sequenced on the Illumina HiSeq platform using custom primers. The authors processed their data as follows. Raw reads were processed with MiGEC to extract unique molecular identifiers, and MiXCR was used to determine CDR3 positions. Recombination models were inferred per individual with the repgenHMM and IGoR tools using an EM algorithm. The tcR package in R was used for shared clonotype analysis, with sharing normalized by the product of cloneset sizes. To study raw recombination without the effects of thymic and clonal selection, out-of-frame nonproductive sequences were analyzed. TCRdb trimmed the raw reads at Q25, called clones with MiXCR and kept productive beta chains. One record per CDR3 amino acid sequence lists the most common genes and DNA. TCRdb's processing, not the authors', yielded these V and J calls. This sample holds under 500,000 distinct CDR3 sequences; around 15% were observed only once. The top ten constitute 0.95% to 1% of the sample.

Details on this clonotype: The antigen it recognizes is unknown. Per-base quality was not reported, and no clone a single base away is much larger than it.

The same data also went into a second study, on yellow fever vaccine responses in identical twins. As described in the second report: The T cell response to vaccination in identical twins was reported by the authors to appear partly convergent and partly personalized. In the study, vaccine-responding T cell clones were precisely tracked in identical twins.

The sequence joins TRBV10-3 to TRBJ2-5, and 15 junction bases match TRBD2. The receptor comes from a woman younger than 30 in good health. Sequenced input: CD4+ T cells sorted from blood. The nucleotides are TGTGCCATCAGTGGAGGACTAGCGGGGGGGCAAGAGACCCAGTACTTC. This sequence encodes CAISGGLAGGQETQYF.